A single T cell receptor (beta chain) is shown here with its context. Its antigen is as yet unknown. Sequencing was performed with immunoSEQ multiplex PCR; in TCRdb, only in-frame clones are kept and a portion is missing. Of about 84,000 clones in the sample, about 90% were seen once. The sample belongs to a study of T cell responses to AZD1222 COVID-19 vaccine. In the study overall: Pooling of second doses given at about 4 or about 12 weeks was done.

General study results and limits: All repertoire sampling was performed exclusively after the peak T cell response. Donors were chiefly white British, with a greater number of females, and clonal diversity was perhaps underestimated.

The CDR3 extends over 14 amino acids. Germline V lookup: CDR1 SGDLS, CDR2 YYNGEE. V shed 4 bases and J shed 3 bases, with 11 bases lying between them. The clonotype was recovered from an adult in good health. The rearrangement joins TRBV9 to TRBJ1-5; the D gene is possibly TRBD1 (6 bases). The material was peripheral blood, obtained on day 0 of AZD1222 vaccination. Here the CDR3 DNA reads TGTGCCAGCAGCCCACAGGGATACAATCAGCCCCAGCATTTT. Its translation: CASSPQGYNQPQHF.